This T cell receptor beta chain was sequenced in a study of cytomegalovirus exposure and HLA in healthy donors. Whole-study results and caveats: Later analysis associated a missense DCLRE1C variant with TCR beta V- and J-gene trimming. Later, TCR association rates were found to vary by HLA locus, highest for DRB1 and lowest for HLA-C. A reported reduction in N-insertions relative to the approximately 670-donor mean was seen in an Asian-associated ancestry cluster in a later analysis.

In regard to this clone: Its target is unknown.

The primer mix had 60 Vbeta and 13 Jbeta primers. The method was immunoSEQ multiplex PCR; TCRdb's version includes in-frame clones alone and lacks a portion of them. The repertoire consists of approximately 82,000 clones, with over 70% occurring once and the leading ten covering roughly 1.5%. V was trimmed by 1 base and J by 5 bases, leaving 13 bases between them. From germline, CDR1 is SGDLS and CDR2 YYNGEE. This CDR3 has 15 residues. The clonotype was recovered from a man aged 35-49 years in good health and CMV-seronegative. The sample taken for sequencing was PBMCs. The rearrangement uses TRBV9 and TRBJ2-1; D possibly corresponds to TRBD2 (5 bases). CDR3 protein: CASSVLATSDNEQFF. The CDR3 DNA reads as TGTGCCAGCAGCGTACTAGCTACGTCGGACAATGAGCAGTTCTTC.